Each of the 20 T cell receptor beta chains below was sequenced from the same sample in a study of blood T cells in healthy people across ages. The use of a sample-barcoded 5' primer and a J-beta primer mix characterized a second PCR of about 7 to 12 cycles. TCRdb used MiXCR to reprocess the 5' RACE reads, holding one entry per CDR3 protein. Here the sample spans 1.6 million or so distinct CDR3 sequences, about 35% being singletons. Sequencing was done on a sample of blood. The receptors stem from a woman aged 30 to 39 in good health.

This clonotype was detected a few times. The CDR3 here is CAISLDREGGYTF. The CDR3 DNA follows: TGTGCCATCAGTCTGGACAGGGAGGGTGGCTACACCTTC. The rearrangement uses TRBV10-3 and TRBJ1-2, with TRBD1 matching over 8 bases. CDR3 size: 13 residues. Looked up from germline, CDR1 is ENHRY and CDR2 is SYGVKD. The ends lost 5 bases at V and 7 bases at J; junction bases unmatched: 6.

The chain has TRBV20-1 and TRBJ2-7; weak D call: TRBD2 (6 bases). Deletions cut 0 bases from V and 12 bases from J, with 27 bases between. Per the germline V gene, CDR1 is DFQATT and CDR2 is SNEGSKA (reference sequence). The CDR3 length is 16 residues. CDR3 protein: CSARDLWDLAKSLRYF. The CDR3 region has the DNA TGCAGTGCTAGAGATCTTTGGGACTTAGCTAAGTCGTTGCGGTACTTC.

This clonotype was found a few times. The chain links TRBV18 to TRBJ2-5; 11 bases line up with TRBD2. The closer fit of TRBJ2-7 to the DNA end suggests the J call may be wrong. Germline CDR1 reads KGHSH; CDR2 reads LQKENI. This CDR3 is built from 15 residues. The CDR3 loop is CASSPWLAGGGEQYF. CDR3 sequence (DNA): TGTGCCAGCTCACCATGGCTAGCGGGAGGCGGCGAGCAGTACTTC.

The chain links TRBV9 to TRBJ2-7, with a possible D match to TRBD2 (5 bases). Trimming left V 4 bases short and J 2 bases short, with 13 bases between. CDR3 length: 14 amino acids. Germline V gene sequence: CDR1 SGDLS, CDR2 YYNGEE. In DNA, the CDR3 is TGTGCCAGCAGCCCCACTAGGGCGGCCTACGAGCAGTACTTC. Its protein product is CASSPTRAAYEQYF.

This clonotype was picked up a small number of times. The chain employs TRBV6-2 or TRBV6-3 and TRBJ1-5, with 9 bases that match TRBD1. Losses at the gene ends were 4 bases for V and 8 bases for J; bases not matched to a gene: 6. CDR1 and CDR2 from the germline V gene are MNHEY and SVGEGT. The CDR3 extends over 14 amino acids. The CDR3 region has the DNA TGTGCCAGCAGTTCCGGGACAGGGTTTAAGCCCCAGCATTTT. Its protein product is CASSSGTGFKPQHF.

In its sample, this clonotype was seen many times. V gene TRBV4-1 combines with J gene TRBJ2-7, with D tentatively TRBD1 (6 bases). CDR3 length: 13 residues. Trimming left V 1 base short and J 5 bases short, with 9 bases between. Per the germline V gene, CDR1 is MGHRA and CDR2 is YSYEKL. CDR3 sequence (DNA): TGCGCCAGCAGCCAAGGGTACAGGGACGAGCAGTACTTC. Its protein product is CASSQGYRDEQYF.

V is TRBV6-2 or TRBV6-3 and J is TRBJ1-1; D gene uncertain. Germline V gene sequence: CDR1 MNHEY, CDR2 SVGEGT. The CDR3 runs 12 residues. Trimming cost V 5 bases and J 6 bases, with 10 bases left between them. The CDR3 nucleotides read TGTGCCAGCAGTCACAACACCCCTGAAGCTTTCTTT. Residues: CASSHNTPEAFF.

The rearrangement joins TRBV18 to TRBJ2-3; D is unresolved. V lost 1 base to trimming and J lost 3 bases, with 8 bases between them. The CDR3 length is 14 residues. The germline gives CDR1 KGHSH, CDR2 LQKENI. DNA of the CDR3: TGTGCCAGCTCACCACAGGCAGCAACAGATACGCAGTATTTT. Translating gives CASSPQAATDTQYF.

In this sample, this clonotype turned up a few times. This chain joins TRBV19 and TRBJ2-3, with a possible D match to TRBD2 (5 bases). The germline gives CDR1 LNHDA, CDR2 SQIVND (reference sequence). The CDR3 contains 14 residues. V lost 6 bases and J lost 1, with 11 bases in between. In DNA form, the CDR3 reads TGTGCCAGTAGCGGGATTGGGGGCACAGATACGCAGTATTTT. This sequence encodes CASSGIGGTDTQYF.

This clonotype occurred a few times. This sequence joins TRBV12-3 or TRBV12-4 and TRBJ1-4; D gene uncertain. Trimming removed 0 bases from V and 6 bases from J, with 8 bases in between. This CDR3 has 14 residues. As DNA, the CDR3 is TGTGCCAGCAGTTTAGCAGGGTCTGATGAAAAACTGTTTTTT. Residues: CASSLAGSDEKLFF.

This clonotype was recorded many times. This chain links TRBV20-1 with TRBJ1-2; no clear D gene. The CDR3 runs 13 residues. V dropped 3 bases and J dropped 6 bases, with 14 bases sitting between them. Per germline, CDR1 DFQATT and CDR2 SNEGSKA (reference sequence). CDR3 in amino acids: CSASFPAYDGYTF. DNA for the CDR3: TGCAGTGCTAGTTTTCCTGCCTATGATGGCTACACCTTC.

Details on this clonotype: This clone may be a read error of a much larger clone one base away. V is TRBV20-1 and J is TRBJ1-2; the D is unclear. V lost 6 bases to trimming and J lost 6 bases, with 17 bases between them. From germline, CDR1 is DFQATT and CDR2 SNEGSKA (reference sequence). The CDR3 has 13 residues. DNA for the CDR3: TGCAGTGCCATCACCCCCAGAGCTCATGGCTACACCTTC. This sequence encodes CSAITPRAHGYTF.

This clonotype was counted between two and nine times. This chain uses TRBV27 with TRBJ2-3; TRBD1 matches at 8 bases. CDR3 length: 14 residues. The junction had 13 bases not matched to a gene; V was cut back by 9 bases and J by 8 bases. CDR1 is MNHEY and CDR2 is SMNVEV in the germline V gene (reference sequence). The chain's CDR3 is CASIYGQGIGTQYF. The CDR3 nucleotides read TGTGCCAGTATATATGGACAGGGAATCGGTACGCAGTATTTT.

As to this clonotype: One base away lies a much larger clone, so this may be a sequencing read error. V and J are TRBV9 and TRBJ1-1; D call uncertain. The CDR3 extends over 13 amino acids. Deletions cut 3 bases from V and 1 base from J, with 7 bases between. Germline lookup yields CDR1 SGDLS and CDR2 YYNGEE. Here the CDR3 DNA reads TGTGCCAGCAGCGCGATGGAGAACACTGAAGCTTTCTTT. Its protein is CASSAMENTEAFF.

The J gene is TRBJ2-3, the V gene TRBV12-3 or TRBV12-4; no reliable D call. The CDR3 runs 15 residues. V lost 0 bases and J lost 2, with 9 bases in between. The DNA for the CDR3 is TGTGCCAGCAGTTTAGCGCCCGGCAACACAGATACGCAGTATTTT. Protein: CASSLAPGNTDTQYF.

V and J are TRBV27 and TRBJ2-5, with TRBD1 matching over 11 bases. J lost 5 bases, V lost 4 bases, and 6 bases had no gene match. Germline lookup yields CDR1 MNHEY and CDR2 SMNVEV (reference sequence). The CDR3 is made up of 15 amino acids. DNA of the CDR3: TGTGCCAGCAGTTCCGGGACAGGGGGTACGGAGACCCAGTACTTC. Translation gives CASSSGTGGTETQYF.

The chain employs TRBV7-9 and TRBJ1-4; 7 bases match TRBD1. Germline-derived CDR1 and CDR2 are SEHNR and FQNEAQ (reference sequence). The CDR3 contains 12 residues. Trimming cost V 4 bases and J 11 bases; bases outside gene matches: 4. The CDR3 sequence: CASSYGTDKLFF. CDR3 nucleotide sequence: TGTGCCAGCAGCTACGGGACAGACAAACTGTTTTTT.

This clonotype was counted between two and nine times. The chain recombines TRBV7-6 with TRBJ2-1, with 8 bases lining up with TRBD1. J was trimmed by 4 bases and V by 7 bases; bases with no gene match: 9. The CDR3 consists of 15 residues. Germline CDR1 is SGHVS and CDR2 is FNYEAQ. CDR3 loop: CASMQPGQAYNEQFF. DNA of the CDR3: TGTGCCAGCATGCAACCGGGACAGGCTTACAATGAGCAGTTCTTC. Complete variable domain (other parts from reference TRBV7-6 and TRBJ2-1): GAGVSQSPRYKVTKRGQDVALRCDPISGHVSLYWYRQALGQGPEFLTYFNYEAQQDKSGLPNDRFSAERPEGSISTLTIQRTEQRDSAMYRCASMQPGQAYNEQFFGPGTRLTVL.

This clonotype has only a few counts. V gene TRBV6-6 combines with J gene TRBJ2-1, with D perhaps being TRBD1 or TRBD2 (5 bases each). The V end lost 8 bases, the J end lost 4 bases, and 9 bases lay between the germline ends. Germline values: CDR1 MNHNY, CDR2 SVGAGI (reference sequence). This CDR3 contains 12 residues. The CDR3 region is CASEGSYNEQFF. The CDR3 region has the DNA TGTGCCAGCGAGGGGTCGTACAATGAGCAGTTCTTC.

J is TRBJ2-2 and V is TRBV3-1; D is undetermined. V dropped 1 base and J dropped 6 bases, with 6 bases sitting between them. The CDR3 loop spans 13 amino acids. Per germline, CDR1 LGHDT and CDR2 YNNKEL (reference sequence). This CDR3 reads CASSQAGPGELFF. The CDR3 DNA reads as TGTGCCAGCAGCCAAGCCGGTCCCGGGGAGCTGTTTTTT.